The 27 T cell receptor beta chains below come from one sample, sequenced in a study of control samples from healthy donors and cancer patients. Only in-frame clones appear in the TCRdb table, and some are missing; sequencing was by immunoSEQ multiplex PCR. The data show approximately 120,000 clones, about 90% seen once. The sample was blood. These receptors were taken from a man between 60 and 75 years old in good health.

V gene TRBV7-9 combines with J gene TRBJ2-3; D call uncertain. Trimming cost V 1 base and J 4 bases, with 15 bases left between them. CDR1 and CDR2 (germline): SEHNR, FQNEAQ (reference sequence). The CDR3 spans 16 residues. The CDR3 DNA reads TGTGCCAGCAGCTTAGTTTCGTATATTGAGGCAGATACGCAGTATTTT. It encodes CASSLVSYIEADTQYF.

The chain couples TRBV27 to TRBJ2-2; possibly TRBD2 for D (7 bases). V dropped 4 bases and J dropped 4 bases, with 16 bases sitting between them. Germline V gene sequence: CDR1 MNHEY, CDR2 SMNVEV (reference sequence). The CDR3 totals 16 residues. In DNA form, the CDR3 reads TGTGCCAGCAGTTCCTACAGGGAGGGGAGCACCGGGGAGCTGTTTTTT. It is translated as CASSSYREGSTGELFF.

The genes are TRBV11-2 and TRBJ2-3; D gene uncertain. Trimming removed 0 bases at V and 5 bases at J, with 12 bases between. CDR1 and CDR2 (germline): SGHAT, FQNNGV. The CDR3 spans 15 residues. The CDR3 DNA reads as TGTGCCAGCAGCTTAGACGGGTTAGGAATAGATACGCAGTATTTT. It encodes CASSLDGLGIDTQYF.

This chain links TRBV2 with TRBJ1-3; the D gene is possibly TRBD1 (6 bases). CDR3 length equals 12 residues. The germline CDR1 and CDR2 sequences are SNHLY and FYNNEI. The ends were cut back, 4 bases at V and 7 bases at J, with 8 bases in the middle. The CDR3 reads CASSGQVNTIYF. The CDR3 nucleotides are TGTGCCAGCAGTGGACAGGTGAACACCATATATTTT.

The chain joins TRBV6-2 or TRBV6-3 to TRBJ2-7; D may be TRBD1 or TRBD2 (5 bases each). V lost 2 bases, J lost 3 bases, and 17 bases lay in between. The V gene's germline CDR1 is MNHEY and CDR2 SVGEGT. CDR3 length: 16 residues. The CDR3 nucleotides are TGTGCCAGCAGTTACGCTGCATCGGGACGGATCTACGAGCAGTACTTC. Protein product: CASSYAASGRIYEQYF.

The chain is built from TRBV28 and TRBJ2-1, with D maybe TRBD2 (6 bases). The V and J ends lost 5 bases and 11 bases respectively, with 10 bases between them. The CDR3 is made up of 11 amino acids. Germline CDR1 MDHEN, CDR2 SYDVKM. The CDR3 DNA is TGTGCCAGCAGTACCGGGAGACAGCAGTTCTTC. It codes for CASSTGRQQFF.

This clone was seen only once. This chain links TRBV19 with TRBJ2-1; TRBD1 is a possible D gene (6 bases). From germline, CDR1 is LNHDA and CDR2 SQIVND (reference sequence). V was shortened by 7 bases and J by 3 bases, with 16 bases between the two germline ends. This CDR3 has 15 residues. CDR3 bases: TGTGCCAGTACCTCGGACAGCTCGATCTACAATGAGCAGTTCTTC. This sequence encodes CASTSDSSIYNEQFF.

The chain has TRBV18 and TRBJ1-5; TRBD1 agrees at 9 bases. The V segment lost 6 bases and the J segment 1 base; nucleotides outside the gene matches: 4. The germline V gene encodes CDR1 KGHSH and CDR2 LQKENI. This CDR3 has 15 residues. The DNA of the CDR3 is TGTGCCAGCTCGTCAGGACAGGGGAGCAATCAGCCCCAGCATTTT. Amino acids: CASSSGQGSNQPQHF.

A remark on this clone: The same CDR3 arises from other DNA sequences in this sample as well. The chain uses TRBV7-9 and TRBJ1-3; D is unresolved. Germline V gene data show CDR1 as SEHNR and CDR2 as FQNEAQ (reference sequence). This CDR3 has 13 residues. V dropped 1 base and J dropped 4 bases, with 5 bases sitting between them. The CDR3 DNA is TGTGCCAGCAGCTTAGTCGGCGGAAACACCATATATTTT. It translates to CASSLVGGNTIYF. Supplemented by reference TRBV7-9 and TRBJ1-3, the full variable domain reads DTGVSQNPRHKITKRGQNVTFRCDPISEHNRLYWYRQTLGQGPEFLTYFQNEAQLEKSRLLSDRFSAERPKGSFSTLEIQRTEQGDSAMYLCASSLVGGNTIYFGEGSWLTVV.

This chain uses TRBV6-4 with TRBJ2-1, with 11 bases fitting TRBD2. CDR3 length: 16 residues. Per germline, CDR1 MRHNA and CDR2 SNTAGT. The junction had 12 bases not matched to a gene; V was cut back by 7 bases and J by 7 bases. CDR3 loop: CASTGLAGGRSNEQFF. DNA for the CDR3: TGTGCCAGCACCGGTCTAGCGGGGGGACGCTCGAATGAGCAGTTCTTC.

This chain connects TRBV29-1 to TRBJ1-1; possibly TRBD1 for D (5 bases). This CDR3 has 14 amino acids. Germline CDR1 SQVTM, CDR2 ANQGSEA. Trimming removed 6 bases from V and 1 base from J, with 15 bases in between. The CDR3 spells CSVGDSPENTEAFF. The CDR3 DNA follows: TGCAGCGTAGGAGACAGCCCCGAGAACACTGAAGCTTTCTTT.

The chain recombines TRBV3-1 (or the pseudogene TRBV3-2) with TRBJ1-4, with a weak D call TRBD1 (5 bases). CDR3 length equals 15 residues. Trimming removed 3 bases at V and 4 bases at J, with 12 bases between. Germline-derived CDR1 and CDR2 are LGHDT and YNNKEL (reference sequence). The CDR3 coding sequence is TGTGCCAGCAGCCAGGGGGGAACCAGTAATGAAAAACTGTTTTTT. Encoded protein: CASSQGGTSNEKLFF.

This sequence joins TRBV7-9 and TRBJ1-5; TRBD1 might be the D (5 bases). With 3 bases removed from V and 6 bases from J, the gap between germline ends came to 15 bases. Per germline, CDR1 SEHNR and CDR2 FQNEAQ (reference sequence). The CDR3 has 15 amino acids. This chain's CDR3 is CASSFGQGSLQPQHF. CDR3 DNA sequence: TGTGCCAGCAGCTTTGGGCAGGGCAGTCTTCAGCCCCAGCATTTT.

This chain joins TRBV11-2 and TRBJ2-3; the match to TRBD2 covers 11 bases. Per germline, CDR1 SGHAT and CDR2 FQNNGV. CDR3 length: 17 amino acids. V was clipped by 5 bases and J by 2 bases; unmatched bases: 9. This chain's CDR3 is CASSSKLAGELTDTQYF. The CDR3 nucleotides are TGTGCCAGCAGCAGCAAACTAGCGGGGGAGCTCACAGATACGCAGTATTTT.

The chain couples TRBV3-1 (or the pseudogene TRBV3-2) to TRBJ2-7; D gene unclear. In germline, CDR1 is LGHDT, CDR2 YNNKEL (reference sequence). Trimming took off 4 bases at V and 2 bases at J, with 9 bases between the two ends. CDR3 size: 13 residues. The CDR3 protein is CASSREQTYEQYF. The CDR3 region has the DNA TGTGCCAGCAGCCGGGAACAGACCTACGAGCAGTACTTC.

The chain couples TRBV6-1 to TRBJ2-3; TRBD1 matches at 8 bases. With 1 base clipped from V and 1 base from J, the junction kept 4 bases outside the gene matches. The CDR3 runs 16 residues. CDR1 and CDR2 (germline): MNHNS, SASEGT. The CDR3 reads CASSEGTGFGTDTQYF. DNA of the CDR3: TGTGCCAGCAGTGAAGGGACAGGGTTTGGCACAGATACGCAGTATTTT.

The chain couples TRBV19 to TRBJ1-5, with D possibly being TRBD1 (6 bases). Germline V gene data show CDR1 as LNHDA and CDR2 as SQIVND (reference sequence). CDR3 length: 15 amino acids. The germline V and J ends were trimmed by 7 bases and 4 bases, with 17 bases remaining between them. The chain's CDR3 is CASNSRDILNQPQHF. The CDR3 bases are TGTGCCAGTAACTCGAGGGACATTCTTAATCAGCCCCAGCATTTT.

The chain recombines TRBV9 with TRBJ1-1; D is undetermined. CDR3 length: 13 amino acids. Trimming removed 2 bases at V and 4 bases at J, with 9 bases between. Per germline, CDR1 SGDLS and CDR2 YYNGEE. The CDR3 DNA is TGTGCCAGCAGCGTCACAGCCTTCACTGAAGCTTTCTTT. This encodes CASSVTAFTEAFF.

The chain recombines TRBV5-1 with TRBJ1-6, with D perhaps TRBD1 (5 bases). Germline V gives CDR1 SGHRS, CDR2 YFSETQ. This CDR3 has 13 amino acids. Trimming stripped 0 bases from V and 7 bases from J, with 5 bases between. This CDR3 reads CASSLGGNSPLHF. CDR3 bases: TGCGCCAGCAGCTTGGGGGGGAATTCACCCCTCCACTTT.

V usage is TRBV7-9 and J usage is TRBJ1-2; 8 bases align to TRBD1. Germline assignment: CDR1 SEHNR and CDR2 FQNEAQ (reference sequence). V was pared by 2 bases and J by 8 bases, with 10 bases of the junction left unmatched. This CDR3 region has 15 residues. CDR3 region: CASSLSGGPSEGYTF. In DNA form, the CDR3 reads TGTGCCAGCAGCTTATCAGGGGGCCCCTCGGAAGGCTACACCTTC. The full variable domain, its missing parts supplied by reference TRBV7-9 and TRBJ1-2, is DTGVSQNPRHKITKRGQNVTFRCDPISEHNRLYWYRQTLGQGPEFLTYFQNEAQLEKSRLLSDRFSAERPKGSFSTLEIQRTEQGDSAMYLCASSLSGGPSEGYTFGSGTRLTVV.

The chain combines TRBV27 with TRBJ2-5; 7 bases map to TRBD2. The CDR3 sequence is 13 residues long. CDR1 MNHEY and CDR2 SMNVEV come from the germline V gene (reference sequence). V gave up 7 bases and J gave up 13 bases; unmatched junction bases: 15. CDR3 DNA: TGTGCCAGCATCCAAAGGGAGGGTGGGACGGCGTACTTC. It yields the protein CASIQREGGTAYF.

The chain combines TRBV19 with TRBJ1-5, with D maybe TRBD1 (6 bases). The CDR3 has 18 residues. Trimming left V 0 bases short and J 2 bases short, with 17 bases between. Germline V gene sequence: CDR1 LNHDA, CDR2 SQIVND (reference sequence). The CDR3 region is CASSIDPPGGLGNQPQHF. For the CDR3, the DNA is TGTGCCAGTAGTATAGATCCGCCGGGGGGCTTAGGCAATCAGCCCCAGCATTTT.

This sequence joins TRBV30 and TRBJ2-5; no clear D gene. CDR1 GTSNPN and CDR2 SVGIG come from the germline V gene (reference sequence). The CDR3 covers 12 residues. V gave up 0 bases and J gave up 4 bases, with 6 bases separating them. The CDR3 sequence: CAWSVLGETQYF. Here the CDR3 DNA reads TGTGCCTGGAGTGTGCTAGGAGAGACCCAGTACTTC.

This chain joins TRBV5-6 and TRBJ1-3; weak D call: TRBD1 (5 bases). The length of the CDR3 is 16 residues. From germline, CDR1 is SGHDT and CDR2 YYEEEE. V was pared by 2 bases and J by 4 bases, with 16 bases between. DNA of the CDR3: TGTGCCAGCAGCTTTTATCTCCCAGGGAACGGAAACACCATATATTTT. This translates into CASSFYLPGNGNTIYF.

The chain has TRBV6-2 or TRBV6-3 and TRBJ2-7; the D is unclear. The CDR3 totals 15 residues. Trimming pared 6 bases from V and 3 bases from J, leaving 18 bases between. Germline values: CDR1 MNHEY, CDR2 SVGEGT. The CDR3 is CASSNLRRYGYEQYF. CDR3 nucleotides: TGTGCCAGCAGCAATCTCCGCCGATACGGCTACGAGCAGTACTTC.

V and J are TRBV7-9 and TRBJ2-7; D not resolved. This CDR3 region has 12 residues. Germline CDR1 reads SEHNR; CDR2 reads FQNEAQ (reference sequence). The V and J ends lost 4 bases and 6 bases respectively, with 10 bases between them. This CDR3 reads CASSYTSSEQYF. The CDR3 DNA reads TGTGCCAGCAGCTACACTTCCAGCGAGCAGTACTTC.

Only a few counts were recorded for this clone. This chain uses TRBV5-1 with TRBJ1-2, with 9 bases aligning to TRBD1. Trimming removed 4 bases from V and 6 bases from J; junction bases left unmatched: 7. Germline CDR1 is SGHRS and CDR2 is YFSETQ. The CDR3 extends over 14 amino acids. The CDR3 bases are TGCGCCAGCAGCCCCCTAACAGGGGGCGATGGCTACACCTTC. It yields the protein CASSPLTGGDGYTF.